The 22 T cell receptor beta chains presented below share a single source sample, sequenced in a study of blood T cell repertoires in COVID-19. Method: immunoSEQ multiplex PCR; TCRdb's copy keeps in-frame clones and lacks some. This sample has about 380,000 clones, with approximately 89% found just once. Input material: PBMCs or T cells enriched from blood (not recorded which). All receptors come from a man aged 25 to 40 who had recovered from COVID-19.

This clone was found a few times. This chain links TRBV6-5 with TRBJ1-5; no reliable D call. V lost 6 bases to trimming and J lost 5 bases, with 14 bases between them. Germline V gene sequence: CDR1 MNHEY, CDR2 SVGAGI. This CDR3 comprises 14 residues. CDR3 region: CASRLAASHQPQHF. DNA for the CDR3: TGTGCCAGCAGACTCGCGGCCTCCCATCAGCCCCAGCATTTT.

The chain has TRBV11-1 and TRBJ2-3; 8 positions match TRBD2. The V and J ends lost 1 base and 5 bases, in that order; junction bases with no gene match: 5. Germline V gene data show CDR1 as SGHAT and CDR2 as FQDESV (reference sequence). CDR3 length: 15 residues. DNA of the CDR3: TGTGCCAGCAGCTTAGGACGGGGGGGGCAAGATACGCAGTATTTT. It is translated as CASSLGRGGQDTQYF.

This clone appeared a few times. The chain uses TRBV6-5 and TRBJ1-1; D uncertain. The V gene's germline CDR1 is MNHEY and CDR2 SVGAGI. Trimming stripped 6 bases from V and 0 bases from J, with 8 bases between. The CDR3 contains 13 residues. DNA for the CDR3: TGTGCCAGCAGGGAGCTCATGAACACTGAAGCTTTCTTT. Translation: CASRELMNTEAFF.

This clone appeared once. The chain couples TRBV10-3 to TRBJ1-2; the match to TRBD1 covers 7 bases. V lost 8 bases to trimming and J lost 4 bases; unmatched junction nucleotides: 10. Germline CDR1 ENHRY, CDR2 SYGVKD. This CDR3 is built from 14 residues. The CDR3 DNA sequence: TGTGCCATCCTCCGGGACAGTTTCTCCTATGGCTACACCTTC. Translated, it gives CAILRDSFSYGYTF.

This clone was seen a handful of times. In nucleotides, the CDR3 is TGTGCCAGCAGCGACCAAACAGGGGGAGTCTACGAGCAGTACTTC. It codes for CASSDQTGGVYEQYF. The chain joins TRBV6-2 or TRBV6-3 to TRBJ2-7, with 8 bases matching TRBD1. Trimming cost V 6 bases and J 3 bases; bases outside gene matches: 10. Germline V gene lookup returns CDR1 MNHEY and CDR2 SVGEGT. This CDR3 is 15 amino acids long.

The chain couples TRBV4-2 to TRBJ2-1, with 8 bases that match TRBD2. CDR3 length equals 18 residues. Trimming removed 0 bases from V and 0 bases from J; junction bases left unmatched: 7. Looked up from germline, CDR1 is LGHNA and CDR2 is YNFKEQ. CDR3 residues: CASSQDLPSGFSYNEQFF. The CDR3 DNA follows: TGTGCCAGCAGCCAAGATCTGCCTAGCGGGTTCTCCTACAATGAGCAGTTCTTC.

The chain couples TRBV2 to TRBJ2-1; D might be TRBD1 (6 bases). Trimming cost V 6 bases and J 5 bases, with 8 bases left between them. This CDR3 region has 12 residues. CDR1 and CDR2 (germline): SNHLY, FYNNEI. CDR3 protein: CASSWDNNEQFF. The CDR3 DNA follows: TGTGCCAGCAGCTGGGACAACAATGAGCAGTTCTTC.

The count of this clone is one. This chain joins TRBV19 and TRBJ2-1, with TRBD2 matching over 11 bases. The germline CDR1 and CDR2 sequences are LNHDA and SQIVND (reference sequence). The CDR3 has 14 residues. J was trimmed by 3 bases and V by 9 bases; bases with no gene match: 4. The CDR3 region is CASSSGGNYNEQFF. The DNA for the CDR3 is TGTGCCAGCTCTAGCGGGGGGAACTACAATGAGCAGTTCTTC.

V and J are TRBV9 and TRBJ1-1; D may be TRBD1 (5 bases). The CDR3 is 15 residues long. The V and J ends lost 0 bases and 7 bases respectively, with 16 bases between them. CDR1 SGDLS and CDR2 YYNGEE come from the germline V gene. The CDR3 nucleotides are TGTGCCAGCAGCGTAGGTGCAGGGCTGGACGGTGAAGCTTTCTTT. This sequence encodes CASSVGAGLDGEAFF.

This chain connects TRBV23-1 to TRBJ1-2; 7 nucleotides match TRBD1. TRBV23-1 is sorted into the ORF group, with uncertain function. With V trimmed by 2 bases and J by 3 bases, 9 bases remained unmatched. The CDR3 sequence is 16 residues long. The CDR3 DNA is TGCGCCAGCAGTCAAATCCCCGGGACAGTGTACTATGGCTACACCTTC. This encodes CASSQIPGTVYYGYTF.

This clone has more than one count but fewer than ten. The chain recombines TRBV27 with TRBJ2-3, with D perhaps TRBD1 (5 bases). V dropped 3 bases and J dropped 3 bases, with 7 bases sitting between them. The CDR3 extends over 13 amino acids. Germline V gives CDR1 MNHEY, CDR2 SMNVEV (reference sequence). The CDR3, as DNA: TGTGCCAGCAGTTTCCAGGGTACAGATACGCAGTATTTT. Translated: CASSFQGTDTQYF.

This clone has a single count. The chain employs TRBV3-1 (or the pseudogene TRBV3-2) and TRBJ1-2, with TRBD1 matching over 8 bases. V was pared by 5 bases and J by 3 bases, with 5 bases of the junction left unmatched. The V gene's germline CDR1 is LGHDT and CDR2 YNNKEL (reference sequence). The CDR3 is 14 amino acids. The CDR3 bases are TGTGCCAGCAGCTACAGGGGGACGGACTATGGCTACACCTTC. The encoded protein is CASSYRGTDYGYTF.

This clone came up a few times. The V and J genes are TRBV27 and TRBJ2-7; possible D gene TRBD1, 6 bases. Trimming took 8 bases from V and 3 from J, leaving 20 bases between them. Germline CDR1 is MNHEY and CDR2 is SMNVEV (reference sequence). CDR3 size: 15 residues. CDR3 loop: CASHSTGSRGYEQYF. Here the CDR3 DNA reads TGTGCCAGCCACTCCACAGGGTCTAGGGGCTACGAGCAGTACTTC.

The chain couples TRBV6-5 to TRBJ2-7; tentatively, D is TRBD1 (7 bases). Trimming left V 10 bases short and J 1 base short, with 14 bases between. This CDR3 has 13 amino acids. CDR1 and CDR2 from the germline V gene are MNHEY and SVGAGI. CDR3 bases: TGTGCCACTAGGAGGGGGCGATCCTACGAGCAGTACTTC. This translates into CATRRGRSYEQYF.

This CDR3 is CASSLAEAGSEVQPQHF. The CDR3, as DNA: TGCGCCAGCAGCCTCGCCGAAGCAGGGTCTGAAGTTCAGCCCCAGCATTTT. The chain uses TRBV4-1 and TRBJ1-5; D might be TRBD1 (5 bases). Trimming took 4 bases from V and 6 from J, leaving 22 bases between them. The CDR3 loop spans 17 amino acids. Per germline, CDR1 MGHRA and CDR2 YSYEKL.

This clone has a single count. V and J are TRBV3-1 (or the pseudogene TRBV3-2) and TRBJ2-2; 8 nucleotides align to TRBD1. The CDR3 totals 15 residues. Germline CDR1 and CDR2: LGHDT and YNNKEL (reference sequence). V shed 6 bases and J 4 bases; nucleotides not matched to a gene: 7. This CDR3 is CASSLQGARTGELFF. The CDR3 DNA sequence: TGTGCCAGCAGTCTCCAGGGGGCGCGCACCGGGGAGCTGTTTTTT.

This clone was seen a few times. This chain joins TRBV7-8 and TRBJ2-1; unclear D gene. Germline assignment: CDR1 SGHVS and CDR2 FQNEAQ. This CDR3 is 14 amino acids long. Trimming removed 7 bases at V and 0 bases at J, with 10 bases between. This CDR3 reads CASNGASSYNEQFF. CDR3 coding DNA: TGTGCCAGCAACGGTGCGAGCTCCTACAATGAGCAGTTCTTC.

The chain carries TRBV6-5 and TRBJ1-4, with 7 bases identical to TRBD1. Germline CDR1 reads MNHEY; CDR2 reads SVGAGI. The CDR3 contains 13 residues. Trimming took 10 bases from V and 5 from J; bases not matched to a gene: 7. CDR3 protein: CATGRDSNEKLFF. CDR3 DNA sequence: TGTGCCACCGGCCGGGACAGCAATGAAAAACTGTTTTTT.

V gene TRBV5-4 combines with J gene TRBJ1-2; D uncertain. The CDR3 extends over 14 amino acids. The V end lost 4 bases, the J end lost 8 bases, and 18 bases lay between the germline ends. The germline V gene has CDR1 SGHNT and CDR2 YYREEE (reference sequence). CDR3 DNA: TGTGCCAGCAGCAGAAACAACCTACTCAGGGGCTACACCTTC. This gives the protein CASSRNNLLRGYTF.

The chain is built from TRBV4-2 and TRBJ2-1, with D tentatively TRBD2 (6 bases). The CDR3 runs 15 residues. The ends were cut back, 0 bases at V and 1 base at J, with 7 bases in the middle. CDR1 LGHNA and CDR2 YNFKEQ come from the germline V gene. The CDR3: CASSQEGGSYNEQFF. CDR3 nucleotides: TGTGCCAGCAGCCAAGAGGGGGGTTCCTACAATGAGCAGTTCTTC.

On this clone itself: The same CDR3 can be traced to other DNA sequences in this sample. This chain connects TRBV6-5 to TRBJ1-1; D might be TRBD1 (5 bases). The CDR3 is 13 amino acids. Trimming stripped 6 bases from V and 1 base from J, with 9 bases between. The germline CDR1 and CDR2 sequences are MNHEY and SVGAGI. This chain's CDR3 is CASSPTGNTEAFF. CDR3 DNA: TGTGCCAGCAGCCCAACAGGGAACACTGAAGCTTTCTTT.

CDR3 region: CASSLMESSYNSPLHF. CDR3 in DNA: TGTGCCAGCAGCTTGATGGAGAGCTCCTATAATTCACCCCTCCACTTT. This chain uses TRBV5-6 with TRBJ1-6, with D unresolved. The V end was cut by 1 base, the J end by 0 bases, with 8 bases between. This CDR3 is built from 16 residues. From germline, CDR1 is SGHDT and CDR2 YYEEEE.